This TCR beta chain emerged from a study of blood T cells in healthy people across ages. Notes on this clonotype: Its matching antigen is unknown.

Germline-derived CDR1 and CDR2 are LNHDA and SQIVND (reference sequence). The length of the CDR3 is 17 residues. V gave up 2 bases and J gave up 5 bases; unmatched junction bases: 12. Peripheral blood from each donor was collected in a volume of 8.5 to 10 milliliters. The total RNA that was extracted per sample amounted to at least 5 micrograms. PCR was performed a second time for roughly 7 to 12 cycles using a sample-barcoded 5' primer and a J-beta primer mix. Sequencing recovered at least 2.5 million CDR3-containing paired-end reads from each sample. MiXCR, run by TCRdb on the 5' RACE reads, gives a single entry per CDR3 protein. Among roughly 1,700,000 distinct CDR3 sequences listed, under 30% were seen once. Study-wide points: Changes in expanded clonotypes were possibly confounded, as the CMV status of donors was unknown.

The sample taken for sequencing was blood. The sequence was collected from a young woman in good health. V usage is TRBV19 and J usage is TRBJ1-2, with 9 bases fitting TRBD1. The chain's CDR3 is CASSIKATGTGNYGYTF. CDR3 coding DNA: TGTGCCAGTAGTATAAAGGCTACCGGGACAGGGAATTATGGCTACACCTTC. Filled out from reference TRBV19 and TRBJ1-2, the complete variable domain reads DGGITQSPKYLFRKEGQNVTLSCEQNLNHDAMYWYRQDPGQGLRLIYYSQIVNDFQKGDIAEGYSVSREKKESFPLTVTSAQKNPTAFYLCASSIKATGTGNYGYTFGSGTRLTVV.